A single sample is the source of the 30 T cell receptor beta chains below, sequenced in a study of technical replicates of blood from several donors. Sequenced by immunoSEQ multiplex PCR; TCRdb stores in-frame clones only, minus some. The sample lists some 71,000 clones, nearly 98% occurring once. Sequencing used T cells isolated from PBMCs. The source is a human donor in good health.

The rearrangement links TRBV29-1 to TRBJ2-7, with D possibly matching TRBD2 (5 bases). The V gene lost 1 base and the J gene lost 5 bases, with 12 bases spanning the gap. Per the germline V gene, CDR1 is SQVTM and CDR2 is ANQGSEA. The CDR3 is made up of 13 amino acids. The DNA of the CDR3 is TGCAGCGTTGAAGGGGCTAGCCGGGACGAGCAGTACTTC. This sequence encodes CSVEGASRDEQYF.

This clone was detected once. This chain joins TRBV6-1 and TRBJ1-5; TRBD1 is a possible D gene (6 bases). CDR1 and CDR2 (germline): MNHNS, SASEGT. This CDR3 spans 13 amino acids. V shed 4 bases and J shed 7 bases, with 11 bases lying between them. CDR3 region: CASSGAGVQPQHF. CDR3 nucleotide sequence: TGTGCCAGCAGTGGGGCAGGGGTACAGCCCCAGCATTTT.

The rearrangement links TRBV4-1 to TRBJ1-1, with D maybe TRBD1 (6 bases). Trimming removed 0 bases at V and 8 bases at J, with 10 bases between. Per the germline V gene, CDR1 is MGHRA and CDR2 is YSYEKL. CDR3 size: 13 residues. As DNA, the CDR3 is TGCGCCAGCAGCCAAGAACAGGGAGCCGAAGCTTTCTTT. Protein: CASSQEQGAEAFF.

The CDR3 bases are TGCGCCAGCAGCTACGGACTAGCCGATACCTACGAGCAGTACTTC. It translates to CASSYGLADTYEQYF. The chain couples TRBV5-1 to TRBJ2-7; the match to TRBD2 covers 8 bases. Trimming cost V 3 bases and J 2 bases; bases outside gene matches: 7. CDR1 is SGHRS and CDR2 is YFSETQ in the germline V gene. This CDR3 is built from 15 residues.

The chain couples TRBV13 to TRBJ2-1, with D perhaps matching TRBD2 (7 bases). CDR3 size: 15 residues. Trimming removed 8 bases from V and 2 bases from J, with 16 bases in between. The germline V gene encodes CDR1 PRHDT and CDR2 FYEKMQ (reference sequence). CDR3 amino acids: CASAGGGGPYNEQFF. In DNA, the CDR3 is TGTGCCAGCGCTGGAGGGGGGGGACCCTACAATGAGCAGTTCTTC. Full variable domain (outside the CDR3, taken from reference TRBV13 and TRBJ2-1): AAGVIQSPRHLIKEKRETATLKCYPIPRHDTVYWYQQGPGQDPQFLISFYEKMQSDKGSIPDRFSAQQFSDYHSELNMSSLELGDSALYFCASAGGGGPYNEQFFGPGTRLTVL.

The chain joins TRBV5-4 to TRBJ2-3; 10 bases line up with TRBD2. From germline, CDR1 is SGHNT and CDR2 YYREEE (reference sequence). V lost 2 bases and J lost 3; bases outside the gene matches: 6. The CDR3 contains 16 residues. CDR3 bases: TGTGCCAGCAGCTTTCGAGCGGGGGGGCAAACAGATACGCAGTATTTT. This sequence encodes CASSFRAGGQTDTQYF.

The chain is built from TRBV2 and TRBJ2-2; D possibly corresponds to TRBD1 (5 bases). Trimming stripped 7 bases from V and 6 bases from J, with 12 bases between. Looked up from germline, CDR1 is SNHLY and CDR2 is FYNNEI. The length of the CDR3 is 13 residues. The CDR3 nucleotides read TGTGCCAGCAATAACCTAGGGGCCGGGGAGCTGTTTTTT. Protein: CASNNLGAGELFF.

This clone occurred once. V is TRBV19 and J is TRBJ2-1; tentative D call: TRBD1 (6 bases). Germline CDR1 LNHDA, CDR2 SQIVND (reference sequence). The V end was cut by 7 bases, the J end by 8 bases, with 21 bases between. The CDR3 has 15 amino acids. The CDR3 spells CASTLSRGTPDEQFF. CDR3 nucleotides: TGTGCCAGTACCCTGTCCAGGGGTACTCCGGATGAGCAGTTCTTC.

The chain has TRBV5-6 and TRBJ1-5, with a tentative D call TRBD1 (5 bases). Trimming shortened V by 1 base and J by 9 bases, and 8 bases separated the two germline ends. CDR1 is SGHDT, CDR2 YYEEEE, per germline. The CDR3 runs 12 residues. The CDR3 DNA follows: TGTGCCAGCAGCTTGTCGGGGGGGCCCCAGCATTTT. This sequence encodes CASSLSGGPQHF.

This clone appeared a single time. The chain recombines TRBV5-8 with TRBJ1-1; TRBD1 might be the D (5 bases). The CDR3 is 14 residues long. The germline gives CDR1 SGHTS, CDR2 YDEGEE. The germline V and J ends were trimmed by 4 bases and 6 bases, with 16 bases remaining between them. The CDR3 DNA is TGTGCCAGCAGCCACTGGATAGGAGGGGCTGAAGCTTTCTTT. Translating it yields CASSHWIGGAEAFF.

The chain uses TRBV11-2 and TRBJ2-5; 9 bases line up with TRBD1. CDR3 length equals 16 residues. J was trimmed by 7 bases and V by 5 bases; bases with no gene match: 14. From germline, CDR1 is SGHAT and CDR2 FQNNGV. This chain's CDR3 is CASSRLQGAFPPTQYF. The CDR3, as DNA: TGTGCCAGCAGCCGATTACAGGGGGCCTTCCCCCCGACCCAGTACTTC.

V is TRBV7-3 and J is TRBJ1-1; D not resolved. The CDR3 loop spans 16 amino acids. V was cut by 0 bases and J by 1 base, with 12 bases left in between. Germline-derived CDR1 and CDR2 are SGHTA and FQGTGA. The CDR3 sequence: CASSLTGYRGNTEAFF. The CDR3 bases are TGTGCCAGCAGCTTAACCGGCTATCGGGGGAACACTGAAGCTTTCTTT.

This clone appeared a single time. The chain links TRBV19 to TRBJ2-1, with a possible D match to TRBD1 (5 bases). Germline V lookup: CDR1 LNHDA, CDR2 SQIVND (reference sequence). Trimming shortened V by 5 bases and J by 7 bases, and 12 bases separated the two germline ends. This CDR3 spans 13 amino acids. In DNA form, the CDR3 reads TGTGCCAGTAGTCCCCAGGGCAGGAATGAGCAGTTCTTC. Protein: CASSPQGRNEQFF.

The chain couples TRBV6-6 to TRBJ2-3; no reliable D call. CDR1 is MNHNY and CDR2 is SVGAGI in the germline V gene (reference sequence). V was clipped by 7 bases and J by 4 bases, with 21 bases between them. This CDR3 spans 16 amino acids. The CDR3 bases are TGTGCCAGCACCTTTTCCTCGCTAGGTCGGGCAGATACGCAGTATTTT. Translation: CASTFSSLGRADTQYF.

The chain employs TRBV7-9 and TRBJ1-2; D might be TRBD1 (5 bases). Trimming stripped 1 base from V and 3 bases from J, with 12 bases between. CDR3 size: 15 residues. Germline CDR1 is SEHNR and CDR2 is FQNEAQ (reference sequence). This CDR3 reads CASSLGGGTDYGYTF. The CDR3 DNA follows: TGTGCCAGCAGCTTAGGCGGGGGGACCGACTATGGCTACACCTTC.

The CDR3 DNA reads as TGTGCCAGCAGGGATGGGACGAGCGGGACTGAAGCTTTCTTT. Protein: CASRDGTSGTEAFF. The chain employs TRBV2 and TRBJ1-1, with D perhaps TRBD1 (5 bases). The CDR3 has 14 amino acids. The germline V and J ends were trimmed by 6 bases and 5 bases, with 16 bases remaining between them. Looked up from germline, CDR1 is SNHLY and CDR2 is FYNNEI.

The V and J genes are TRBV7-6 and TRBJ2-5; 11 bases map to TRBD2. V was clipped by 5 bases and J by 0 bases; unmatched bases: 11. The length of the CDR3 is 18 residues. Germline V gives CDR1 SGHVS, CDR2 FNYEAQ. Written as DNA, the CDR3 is TGTGCCAGCAGCGCAGTGCTAGCGGGGGGAATTTACCAAGAGACCCAGTACTTC. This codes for CASSAVLAGGIYQETQYF.

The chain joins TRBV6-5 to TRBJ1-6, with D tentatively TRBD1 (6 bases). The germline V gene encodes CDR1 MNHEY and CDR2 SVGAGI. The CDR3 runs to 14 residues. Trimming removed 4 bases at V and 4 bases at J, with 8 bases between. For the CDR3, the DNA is TGTGCCAGCAGTTTACAGGGTTATAATTCACCCCTCCACTTT. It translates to CASSLQGYNSPLHF.

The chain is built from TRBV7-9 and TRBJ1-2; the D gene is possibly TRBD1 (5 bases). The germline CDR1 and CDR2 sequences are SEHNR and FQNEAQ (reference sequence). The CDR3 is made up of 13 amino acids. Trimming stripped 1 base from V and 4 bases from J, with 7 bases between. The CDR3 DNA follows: TGTGCCAGCAGCTTAGTTCAGGGCTATGGCTACACCTTC. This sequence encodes CASSLVQGYGYTF.

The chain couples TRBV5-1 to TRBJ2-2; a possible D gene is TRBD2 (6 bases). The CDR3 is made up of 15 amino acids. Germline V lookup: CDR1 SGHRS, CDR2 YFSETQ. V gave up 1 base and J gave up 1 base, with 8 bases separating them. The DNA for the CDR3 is TGCGCCAGCAGCTTGTTGCGGGAGAACACCGGGGAGCTGTTTTTT. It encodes CASSLLRENTGELFF.

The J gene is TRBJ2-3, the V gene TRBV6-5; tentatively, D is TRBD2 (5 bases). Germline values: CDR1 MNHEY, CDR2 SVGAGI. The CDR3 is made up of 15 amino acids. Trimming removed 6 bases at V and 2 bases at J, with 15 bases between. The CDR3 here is CASSSTVGLTDTQYF. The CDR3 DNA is TGTGCCAGCAGCTCCACAGTCGGACTCACAGATACGCAGTATTTT.

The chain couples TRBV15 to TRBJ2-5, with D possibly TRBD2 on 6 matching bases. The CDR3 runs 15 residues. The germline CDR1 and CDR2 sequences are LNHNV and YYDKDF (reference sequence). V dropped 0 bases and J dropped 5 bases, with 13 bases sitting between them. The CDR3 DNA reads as TGTGCCACCAGCAGAGATCCGGGGGAAGGGGAGACCCAGTACTTC. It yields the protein CATSRDPGEGETQYF.

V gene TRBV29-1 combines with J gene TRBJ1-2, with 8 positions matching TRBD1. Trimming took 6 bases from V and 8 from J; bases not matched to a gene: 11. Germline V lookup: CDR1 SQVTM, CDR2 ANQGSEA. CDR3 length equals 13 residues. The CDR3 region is CSVGADRGIGYTF. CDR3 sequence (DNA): TGCAGCGTGGGGGCTGACAGGGGAATCGGCTACACCTTC.

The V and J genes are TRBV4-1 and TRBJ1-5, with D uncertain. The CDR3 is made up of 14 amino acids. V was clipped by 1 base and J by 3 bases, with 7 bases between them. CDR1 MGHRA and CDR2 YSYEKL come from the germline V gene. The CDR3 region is CASSQVSINQPQHF. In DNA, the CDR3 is TGCGCCAGCAGCCAAGTGAGCATCAATCAGCCCCAGCATTTT.

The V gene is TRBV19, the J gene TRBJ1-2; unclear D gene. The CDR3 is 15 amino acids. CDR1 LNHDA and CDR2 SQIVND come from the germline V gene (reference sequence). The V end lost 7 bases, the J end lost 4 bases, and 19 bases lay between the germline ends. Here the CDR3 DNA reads TGTGCCAGTACCACGGGTTGGAGGGTATCCTATGGCTACACCTTC. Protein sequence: CASTTGWRVSYGYTF.

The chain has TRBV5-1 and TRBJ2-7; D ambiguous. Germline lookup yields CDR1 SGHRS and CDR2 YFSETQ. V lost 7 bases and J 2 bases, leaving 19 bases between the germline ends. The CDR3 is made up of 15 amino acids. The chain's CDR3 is CASGTSASPTYEQYF. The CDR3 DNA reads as TGCGCCAGCGGAACCAGCGCCTCGCCCACCTACGAGCAGTACTTC.

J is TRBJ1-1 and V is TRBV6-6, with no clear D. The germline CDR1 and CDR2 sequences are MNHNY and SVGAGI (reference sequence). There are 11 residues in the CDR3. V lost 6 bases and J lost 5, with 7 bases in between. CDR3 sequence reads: CASRGGTEAFF. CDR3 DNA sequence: TGTGCCAGCAGGGGAGGGACTGAAGCTTTCTTT.

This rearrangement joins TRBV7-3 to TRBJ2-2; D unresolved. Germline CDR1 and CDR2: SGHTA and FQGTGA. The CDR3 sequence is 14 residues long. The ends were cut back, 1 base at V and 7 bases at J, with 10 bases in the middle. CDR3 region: CASSLRAIGGELFF. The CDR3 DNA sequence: TGTGCCAGCAGCTTAAGGGCGATCGGCGGGGAGCTGTTTTTT.

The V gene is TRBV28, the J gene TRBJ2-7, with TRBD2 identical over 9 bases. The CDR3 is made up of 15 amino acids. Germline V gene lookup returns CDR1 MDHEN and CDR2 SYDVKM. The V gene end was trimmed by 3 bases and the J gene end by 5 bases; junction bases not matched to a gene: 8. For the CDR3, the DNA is TGTGCCAGCAGTTTGGCCGGGACTAGCAGGAACGAGCAGTACTTC. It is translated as CASSLAGTSRNEQYF.

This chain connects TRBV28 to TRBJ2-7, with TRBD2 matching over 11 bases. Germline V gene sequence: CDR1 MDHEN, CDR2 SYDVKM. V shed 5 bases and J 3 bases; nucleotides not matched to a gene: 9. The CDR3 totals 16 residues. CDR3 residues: CASSLTQGLAVYEQYF. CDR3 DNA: TGTGCCAGCAGTCTAACCCAGGGACTAGCGGTCTACGAGCAGTACTTC.